These 31 T cell receptor beta chains share one sample of origin, sequenced in a study of blood T cell repertoires in COVID-19. Profiled with immunoSEQ multiplex PCR; TCRdb holds only in-frame clones, not every one. The table includes some 250,000 clones, 70% to 90% detected once. What was sequenced was PBMCs or T cells enriched from blood (not recorded which). Receptors were obtained from a young man who had recovered from COVID-19.

In this sample, this clone turned up once. The V call is TRBV18, the J call TRBJ2-7; D is unclear. Germline lookup yields CDR1 KGHSH and CDR2 LQKENI. The CDR3 has 13 residues. The V end lost 2 bases, the J end lost 2 bases, and 7 bases lay between the germline ends. In DNA, the CDR3 is TGTGCCAGCTCACCAGCCCAGGCCTACGAGCAGTACTTC. It is translated as CASSPAQAYEQYF.

V gene TRBV7-9 combines with J gene TRBJ2-7; the match to TRBD1 covers 7 bases. The CDR3 extends over 14 amino acids. Germline assignment: CDR1 SEHNR and CDR2 FQNEAQ (reference sequence). V was clipped by 5 bases and J by 2 bases; unmatched bases: 6. CDR3 residues: CASSKQGRTYEQYF. As DNA, the CDR3 is TGTGCCAGCAGCAAACAGGGGCGAACCTACGAGCAGTACTTC. The full variable domain, in which reference TRBV7-9 and TRBJ2-7 provide the parts outside the CDR3, is DTGVSQNPRHKITKRGQNVTFRCDPISEHNRLYWYRQTLGQGPEFLTYFQNEAQLEKSRLLSDRFSAERPKGSFSTLEIQRTEQGDSAMYLCASSKQGRTYEQYFGPGTRLTVT.

The rearrangement uses TRBV21-1 and TRBJ2-1; the D call TRBD2 from the table was never checked on the DNA. TRBV21-1 is noted as a pseudogene. The CDR3 covers 19 residues. The CDR3 here is CASSRTSGGLASSYNEQFF. CDR3 DNA sequence: TGTGCCAGCAGCAGGACTAGCGGGGGGTTAGCGAGCTCCTACAATGAGCAGTTCTTC.

The chain links TRBV5-8 to TRBJ1-5; D is possibly TRBD1 (6 bases). The CDR3 sequence is 16 residues long. Deletions cut 2 bases from V and 4 bases from J, with 16 bases between. The germline gives CDR1 SGHTS, CDR2 YDEGEE. DNA for the CDR3: TGTGCCAGCAGCTTAGGCCAGGGGATACGGAATCAGCCCCAGCATTTT. It is translated as CASSLGQGIRNQPQHF.

The chain joins TRBV5-4 to TRBJ2-5, with 14 nucleotides matching TRBD2. CDR1 and CDR2 from the germline V gene are SGHNT and YYREEE (reference sequence). Losses at the gene ends were 4 bases for V and 4 bases for J; bases not matched to a gene: 9. This CDR3 comprises 17 residues. CDR3 region: CASSQYGLAGGGETQYF. CDR3 nucleotides: TGTGCCAGCAGCCAGTATGGACTAGCGGGGGGCGGAGAGACCCAGTACTTC.

The J gene is TRBJ2-3, the V gene TRBV6-2 or TRBV6-3; 9 bases align to TRBD2. V shed 2 bases, J shed 0 bases, and the junction held 6 bases outside the gene matches. The CDR3 length is 17 residues. The germline V gene encodes CDR1 MNHEY and CDR2 SVGEGT. For the CDR3, the DNA is TGTGCCAGCAGTTACCCATCTAGCGGGAAAAGCACAGATACGCAGTATTTT. It encodes CASSYPSSGKSTDTQYF.

The gene calls are TRBV5-1 and TRBJ1-1; D remains ambiguous. V lost 7 bases and J 0 bases, leaving 7 bases between the germline ends. This CDR3 comprises 12 residues. From germline, CDR1 is SGHRS and CDR2 YFSETQ. The CDR3 here is CASGRMNTEAFF. Written as DNA, the CDR3 is TGCGCCAGCGGCAGAATGAACACTGAAGCTTTCTTT.

The table lists this clone with a count of one. V is TRBV6-6 and J is TRBJ1-3, with unresolved D. V was trimmed by 2 bases and J by 0 bases, leaving 8 bases between them. The CDR3 extends over 15 amino acids. Germline CDR1 is MNHNY and CDR2 is SVGAGI (reference sequence). The CDR3 DNA is TGTGCCAGCAGTTACGCTGGAGACTCTGGAAACACCATATATTTT. This sequence encodes CASSYAGDSGNTIYF.

Notes on this clone: Additional DNA sequences in this sample encode the identical CDR3. V usage is TRBV6-5 and J usage is TRBJ1-5; possibly TRBD1 for D (5 bases). The CDR3 sequence is 14 residues long. V was pared by 6 bases and J by 2 bases, with 11 bases between. The germline CDR1 and CDR2 sequences are MNHEY and SVGAGI. This CDR3 is CASRRTGRNQPQHF. DNA for the CDR3: TGTGCCAGCAGGCGAACAGGTCGCAATCAGCCCCAGCATTTT.

The chain couples TRBV10-3 to TRBJ2-3; TRBD2 might be the D (6 bases). Germline CDR1 and CDR2: ENHRY and SYGVKD. Trimming removed 0 bases at V and 8 bases at J, with 15 bases between. CDR3 size: 15 residues. The DNA for the CDR3 is TGTGCCATCAGTGAGTCGGAGGGGCCCGGTCTTACGCAGTATTTT. Residues: CAISESEGPGLTQYF.

V and J are TRBV11-2 and TRBJ2-1; the D gene is possibly TRBD1 (5 bases). There are 15 residues in the CDR3. Deletions cut 5 bases from V and 2 bases from J, with 13 bases between. CDR1 and CDR2 from the germline V gene are SGHAT and FQNNGV. CDR3 sequence (DNA): TGTGCCAGCAGCGACACAGGTACGGCCTACAATGAGCAGTTCTTC. Translated: CASSDTGTAYNEQFF.

The CDR3 DNA is TGTGCCAGTAGTATGGGACAGAATCTAGGTGAGCCCCAGCATTTT. It yields the protein CASSMGQNLGEPQHF. This chain links TRBV19 with TRBJ1-5; TRBD1 matches 7 bases. Germline V gene sequence: CDR1 LNHDA, CDR2 SQIVND (reference sequence). The CDR3 covers 15 residues. J was trimmed by 8 bases and V by 3 bases; bases with no gene match: 10.

The genes are TRBV5-4 and TRBJ2-4; 9 bases agree with TRBD2. The CDR3 covers 18 residues. Germline V CDR1 and CDR2: SGHNT, YYREEE (reference sequence). V was pared by 3 bases and J by 0 bases, with 10 bases of the junction left unmatched. CDR3: CASSWGSGSGGAKNIQYF. The CDR3 coding sequence is TGTGCCAGCAGCTGGGGATCTGGTAGCGGGGGAGCCAAAAACATTCAGTACTTC.

The rearrangement joins TRBV19 to TRBJ2-7, with a weak D call TRBD2 (6 bases). The ends were cut back, 6 bases at V and 0 bases at J, with 15 bases in the middle. The CDR3 has 15 amino acids. Germline CDR1 LNHDA, CDR2 SQIVND (reference sequence). The DNA for the CDR3 is TGTGCCAGTAGACCAGCGGGTCGGGGCTCCTACGAGCAGTACTTC. It translates to CASRPAGRGSYEQYF.

This chain connects TRBV29-1 to TRBJ1-2; no clear D. The CDR3 has 14 residues. Trimming stripped 2 bases from V and 3 bases from J, with 13 bases between. Germline CDR1 SQVTM, CDR2 ANQGSEA. In nucleotides, the CDR3 is TGCAGCGTTGAATATCGGGGAGTCGACTATGGCTACACCTTC. Translating it yields CSVEYRGVDYGYTF.

This clone was counted once. This chain links TRBV28 with TRBJ1-5; 7 positions match TRBD1. Germline lookup yields CDR1 MDHEN and CDR2 SYDVKM. The J segment lost 1 base and the V segment lost 7 bases, leaving 4 bases of the junction unmatched. CDR3 size: 14 residues. This chain's CDR3 is CASTTGQSNQPQHF. CDR3 coding DNA: TGTGCCAGCACCACGGGACAGAGCAATCAGCCCCAGCATTTT.

The CDR3 sequence: CASSFVRGTNNEQFF. The DNA for the CDR3 is TGTGCCAGCAGTTTCGTACGGGGGACTAACAATGAGCAGTTCTTC. The V and J genes are TRBV28 and TRBJ2-1; 7 bases are shared with TRBD2. V dropped 3 bases and J dropped 5; count of bases not matched to a gene: 7. The CDR3 is 15 residues long. Germline V gene data show CDR1 as MDHEN and CDR2 as SYDVKM.

The chain joins TRBV5-4 to TRBJ2-7; 7 bases fit TRBD1. The CDR3 is 13 residues long. In germline, CDR1 is SGHNT, CDR2 YYREEE (reference sequence). V lost 0 bases, J lost 13 bases, and 10 bases stayed unmatched. CDR3 residues: CASSLESGTAPYF. CDR3 sequence (DNA): TGTGCCAGCAGCTTGGAGTCGGGGACAGCCCCATACTTC.

The J gene is TRBJ1-2, the V gene TRBV28, with D possibly TRBD1 on 6 matching bases. Germline lookup yields CDR1 MDHEN and CDR2 SYDVKM. The CDR3 has 15 amino acids. V was cut by 4 bases and J by 4 bases, with 16 bases left in between. The CDR3: CASSSGTSISYGYTF. CDR3 nucleotides: TGTGCCAGCAGTTCAGGGACATCTATCTCCTATGGCTACACCTTC.

The table lists this clone with a few counts. This chain joins TRBV4-1 and TRBJ2-3; D is uncertain. This CDR3 comprises 13 residues. CDR1 is MGHRA, CDR2 YSYEKL, per germline. Trimming took off 4 bases at V and 0 bases at J, with 5 bases between the two ends. The CDR3 sequence is CASSLPSTDTQYF. For the CDR3, the DNA is TGCGCCAGCAGCCTCCCTAGCACAGATACGCAGTATTTT.

The rearrangement uses TRBV5-8 and TRBJ1-4; D call uncertain. The germline CDR1 and CDR2 sequences are SGHTS and YDEGEE. V shed 0 bases and J shed 0 bases, with 6 bases lying between them. The CDR3 extends over 15 amino acids. CDR3 nucleotide sequence: TGTGCCAGCAGCTTGGCCCGAGCAACTAATGAAAAACTGTTTTTT. It translates to CASSLARATNEKLFF.

V is TRBV11-2 and J is TRBJ2-5, with 13 bases matching TRBD2. The junction had 4 bases not matched to a gene; V was cut back by 1 base and J by 5 bases. This CDR3 comprises 16 residues. The germline V gene has CDR1 SGHAT and CDR2 FQNNGV. CDR3 DNA sequence: TGTGCCAGCAGCTTAGTACTAGCGGGGGGGCCGGAGACCCAGTACTTC. Its protein product is CASSLVLAGGPETQYF.

This chain connects TRBV19 to TRBJ1-1; D may be TRBD1 (6 bases). Trimming pared 3 bases from V and 4 bases from J, leaving 9 bases between. The CDR3 has 13 amino acids. Germline CDR1 LNHDA, CDR2 SQIVND (reference sequence). This chain's CDR3 is CASSITGPTEAFF. CDR3 in DNA: TGTGCCAGTAGTATCACAGGGCCCACTGAAGCTTTCTTT.

This clone was recorded only once. Within the sample, other DNA sequences also encode this same CDR3. The V call is TRBV9, the J call TRBJ2-3, with D possibly matching TRBD1 (5 bases). Trimming took 0 bases from V and 0 from J, leaving 8 bases between them. CDR1 and CDR2 (germline): SGDLS, YYNGEE. The CDR3 consists of 15 residues. The CDR3 loop reads CASSVGGRSTDTQYF. Here the CDR3 DNA reads TGTGCCAGCAGCGTAGGGGGCCGGAGCACAGATACGCAGTATTTT.

J is TRBJ1-1 and V is TRBV2; unclear D gene. V was pared by 2 bases and J by 8 bases, with 9 bases between. CDR3 length: 12 residues. Germline-derived CDR1 and CDR2 are SNHLY and FYNNEI. The DNA of the CDR3 is TGTGCCAGCAGTGAAACGTCTATCGAAGCTTTCTTT. Translating it yields CASSETSIEAFF.

This chain connects TRBV11-2 to TRBJ2-4; D is unresolved. Germline values: CDR1 SGHAT, CDR2 FQNNGV. Trimming cost V 1 base and J 8 bases, with 9 bases left between them. The length of the CDR3 is 13 residues. The CDR3 here is CASSLVPSDIQYF. In nucleotides, the CDR3 is TGTGCCAGCAGCTTAGTCCCTAGTGACATTCAGTACTTC.

The V gene is TRBV5-1, the J gene TRBJ1-4; no clear D gene. Trimming removed 3 bases from V and 5 bases from J, with 11 bases in between. The germline gives CDR1 SGHRS, CDR2 YFSETQ. The CDR3 is made up of 14 amino acids. CDR3 in amino acids: CASSSGRKNEKLFF. CDR3 nucleotides: TGCGCCAGCAGCTCGGGGAGGAAGAATGAAAAACTGTTTTTT.

The V and J genes are TRBV2 and TRBJ2-6; a possible D gene is TRBD1 (6 bases). The length of the CDR3 is 11 residues. In germline, CDR1 is SNHLY, CDR2 FYNNEI. V was clipped by 9 bases and J by 10 bases, with 10 bases between them. CDR3 bases: TGTGCCAGTGGGACACTTAACGTCCTGACTTTC. Amino acid sequence: CASGTLNVLTF.

The J gene is TRBJ2-7, the V gene TRBV7-2, with TRBD2 matching over 8 bases. V lost 1 base to trimming and J lost 1 base; unmatched junction nucleotides: 6. This CDR3 has 16 residues. The germline V gene has CDR1 SGHTA and CDR2 FQGNSA. For the CDR3, the DNA is TGTGCCAGCAGCTTAGGCGGACTAGCAGTTTCCTACGAGCAGTACTTC. This translates into CASSLGGLAVSYEQYF.

The chain links TRBV7-9 to TRBJ2-7, with 8 bases aligning to TRBD1. The length of the CDR3 is 14 residues. J gave up 3 bases and V 2 bases, and 3 bases lay outside the gene matches. Germline V gives CDR1 SEHNR, CDR2 FQNEAQ (reference sequence). CDR3 in amino acids: CASSLSGQGYEQYF. CDR3 sequence (DNA): TGTGCCAGCAGCTTATCCGGACAGGGCTACGAGCAGTACTTC.

The rearrangement links TRBV2 to TRBJ1-1; D gene ambiguous. The CDR3 spans 14 residues. Germline V gene data show CDR1 as SNHLY and CDR2 as FYNNEI. The V and J ends lost 0 bases and 3 bases respectively, with 8 bases between them. As DNA, the CDR3 is TGTGCCAGCAGTGAAGCCCCCACGGACACTGAAGCTTTCTTT. Encoded protein: CASSEAPTDTEAFF. Supplemented by reference TRBV2 and TRBJ1-1, the full variable domain reads EPEVTQTPSHQVTQMGQEVILRCVPISNHLYFYWYRQILGQKVEFLVSFYNNEISEKSEIFDDQFSVERPDGSNFTLKIRSTKLEDSAMYFCASSEAPTDTEAFFGQGTRLTVV.